These 20 T cell receptor beta chains share one sample of origin, sequenced in a study of shared clonotypes between healthy human individuals. Measured with immunoSEQ multiplex PCR; TCRdb has only the in-frame clones, and not every one. The sample contains over a million clones, around 76% of which appear only once. The sequenced material came from memory CD4+ T cells sorted from blood. This sample's subset: CD45RA-negative fraction. The receptors were gathered from a man aged 18 to 30 in good health.

This clone was seen a few times. This chain joins TRBV7-4 and TRBJ1-5; D remains unclear. CDR1 is SGHVT, CDR2 SQSDAQ, per germline. With 5 bases removed from V and 0 bases from J, the gap between germline ends came to 14 bases. The length of the CDR3 is 16 residues. The DNA of the CDR3 is TGTGCCAGCAGCCGTCACGCTGCCTATAGCAATCAGCCCCAGCATTTT. Translated: CASSRHAAYSNQPQHF.

The sample holds one count of this clone. This rearrangement joins TRBV7-2 to TRBJ2-1, with D tentatively TRBD2 (6 bases). CDR1 and CDR2 (germline): SGHTA, FQGNSA. The CDR3 consists of 17 residues. Between the trimmed V and J ends, which lost 3 bases and 4 bases, there was a span of 19 bases. This chain's CDR3 is CASSLRGTQRGYNEQFF. Written as DNA, the CDR3 is TGTGCCAGCAGCTTGAGAGGGACTCAACGGGGGTACAATGAGCAGTTCTTC.

This chain connects TRBV19 to TRBJ2-3; D is tentatively TRBD1 or TRBD2 (6 bases each). There are 13 residues in the CDR3. Germline loops: CDR1 LNHDA, CDR2 SQIVND (reference sequence). V was clipped by 7 bases and J by 4 bases, with 12 bases between them. The DNA for the CDR3 is TGTGCCAGTAAGGTGGGGGGCGCAGATACGCAGTATTTT. Translating gives CASKVGGADTQYF.

V gene TRBV7-9 combines with J gene TRBJ2-3, with D hard to call. The CDR3 is 16 amino acids. Germline assignment: CDR1 SEHNR and CDR2 FQNEAQ (reference sequence). V was shortened by 5 bases and J by 1 base, with 16 bases between the two germline ends. The CDR3 nucleotides read TGTGCCAGCAGCCCCTCTTCGCCATTTGGCACAGATACGCAGTATTTT. Translation: CASSPSSPFGTDTQYF.

The chain is built from TRBV5-1 and TRBJ2-1, with TRBD2 matching 9 bases. Germline CDR1 reads SGHRS; CDR2 reads YFSETQ. The CDR3 sequence is 15 residues long. V trimming: 5 bases; J trimming: 7 bases; junction bases outside the gene matches: 10. CDR3 loop: CASRASAGGRNEQFF. The CDR3 region has the DNA TGCGCCAGCAGGGCCTCGGCGGGAGGGCGTAATGAGCAGTTCTTC. Using reference TRBV5-1 and TRBJ2-1 for the parts outside the CDR3, the full variable domain is KAGVTQTPRYLIKTRGQQVTLSCSPISGHRSVSWYQQTPGQGLQFLFEYFSETQRNKGNFPGRFSGRQFSNSRSEMNVSTLELGDSALYLCASRASAGGRNEQFFGPGTRLTVL.

Here the CDR3 reads CASSIDRTYGYTF. CDR3 in DNA: TGTGCCAGTAGTATCGACAGGACCTATGGCTACACCTTC. V is TRBV19 and J is TRBJ1-2, with D maybe TRBD1 (6 bases). The CDR3 has 13 amino acids. The germline V gene has CDR1 LNHDA and CDR2 SQIVND (reference sequence). Trimming left V 3 bases short and J 4 bases short, with 9 bases between.

This clone was seen more than once but under ten times. The chain joins TRBV10-3 to TRBJ2-3, with 8 bases aligning to TRBD2. CDR3 length: 15 residues. V lost 6 bases and J lost 0; bases outside the gene matches: 5. Germline loops: CDR1 ENHRY, CDR2 SYGVKD. CDR3 region: CAISSGSGSTDTQYF. CDR3 bases: TGTGCCATCAGCAGCGGGAGCGGGAGCACAGATACGCAGTATTTT.

This sequence joins TRBV7-2 and TRBJ2-2, with 8 bases fitting TRBD1. CDR3 length equals 14 residues. V lost 5 bases and J lost 5; bases outside the gene matches: 4. In germline, CDR1 is SGHTA, CDR2 FQGNSA. The CDR3 reads CASSNTGGTGELFF. CDR3 coding DNA: TGTGCCAGCAGCAATACAGGGGGAACCGGGGAGCTGTTTTTT.

This clone was found a few times. The J gene is TRBJ2-7, the V gene TRBV5-1; 13 bases map to TRBD2. The CDR3 loop spans 18 amino acids. The trim removed 0 bases at V and 5 bases at J, leaving 11 bases unmatched. Germline V gene data show CDR1 as SGHRS and CDR2 as YFSETQ. CDR3: CASSLGVLAGGLPNEQYF. The CDR3 DNA sequence: TGCGCCAGCAGCTTGGGCGTACTAGCGGGGGGGCTCCCCAACGAGCAGTACTTC.

This clone was detected only once. V is TRBV7-2 and J is TRBJ2-1; the match to TRBD2 covers 9 bases. The germline CDR1 and CDR2 sequences are SGHTA and FQGNSA. V gave up 3 bases and J gave up 4 bases; unmatched junction bases: 4. This CDR3 contains 15 residues. The CDR3: CASSFVTSGYNEQFF. The CDR3 bases are TGTGCCAGCAGCTTCGTGACTAGCGGTTACAATGAGCAGTTCTTC.

On this clone itself: The junction differs from germline at one of its ends, possibly a read error. The sample holds other DNA sequences that translate to the same CDR3. The CDR3 nucleotides read TGTGCTAGCAGCCAAGGGAGTAAGGGGACTAATGAAAAACTGTTTTTT. Its protein product is CASSQGSKGTNEKLFF. This sequence joins TRBV4-2 and TRBJ1-4; tentative D call: TRBD1 (5 bases). Germline V gene data show CDR1 as LGHNA and CDR2 as YNFKEQ. The CDR3 totals 16 residues.

Concerning this clone: One end of the junction is discordant with germline, which a read error may explain. This chain links TRBV7-2 with TRBJ2-7; D is undetermined. The germline V gene has CDR1 SGHTA and CDR2 FQGNSA. The CDR3 loop spans 13 amino acids. CDR3 DNA sequence: TGTGCCAGCAGCGGCCTAATCTCCTACGCGCAGTACTTC. This encodes CASSGLISYAQYF.

The chain is built from TRBV19 and TRBJ1-4; 7 bases align to TRBD1. Per germline, CDR1 LNHDA and CDR2 SQIVND (reference sequence). Unmatched junction bases numbered 6, after V lost 5 bases and J lost 0 bases. The CDR3 contains 16 residues. The CDR3: CASSLQGTTTNEKLFF. Here the CDR3 DNA reads TGTGCCAGTAGTTTACAGGGGACTACAACTAATGAAAAACTGTTTTTT.

The table lists this clone with a few counts. A read error may account for a junction end that differs from germline. V usage is TRBV6-5 and J usage is TRBJ1-5; 12 bases agree with TRBD1. The length of the CDR3 is 16 residues. Germline V gene lookup returns CDR1 MNHEY and CDR2 SVGAGI. This chain's CDR3 is CASSYRGTGGNQPQHF. In DNA form, the CDR3 reads TGTGCCAGCAGTTACAGGGGGACAGGGGGCAACCAGCCCCAGCATTTT.

As to this clone: This same CDR3 is encoded by further DNA sequences in the sample. This chain links TRBV19 with TRBJ2-5, with D unclear. This CDR3 is built from 14 residues. The germline V and J ends were trimmed by 7 bases and 2 bases, with 14 bases remaining between them. In germline, CDR1 is LNHDA, CDR2 SQIVND (reference sequence). In nucleotides, the CDR3 is TGTGCCAGTACTCCTGGGCCCCCTCAAGAGACCCAGTACTTC. It is translated as CASTPGPPQETQYF.

This clone was counted between two and nine times. The rearrangement joins TRBV6-5 to TRBJ1-5; D not resolved. The CDR3 consists of 14 residues. Germline values: CDR1 MNHEY, CDR2 SVGAGI. Trimming cost V 0 bases and J 7 bases, with 10 bases left between them. The CDR3 protein is CASSYSHSGQPQHF. The CDR3 DNA is TGTGCCAGCAGTTACTCTCACTCTGGGCAGCCCCAGCATTTT.

CDR3 sequence reads: CASSATDQRDSDTQYF. CDR3 DNA: TGTGCCAGCAGTGCAACAGACCAACGGGATTCAGATACGCAGTATTTT. V usage is TRBV6-4 and J usage is TRBJ2-3, with D perhaps matching TRBD2 (5 bases). CDR1 MRHNA and CDR2 SNTAGT come from the germline V gene. Trimming removed 4 bases at V and 4 bases at J, with 18 bases between. The CDR3 spans 16 residues.

The rearrangement links TRBV5-6 to TRBJ2-5; 9 positions agree with TRBD1. The V gene end was trimmed by 5 bases and the J gene end by 4 bases; junction bases not matched to a gene: 9. This CDR3 comprises 15 residues. Germline V gene data show CDR1 as SGHDT and CDR2 as YYEEEE. DNA of the CDR3: TGTGCCAGCAGTCAACGACAGGGGGTAAGAGAGACCCAGTACTTC. Protein product: CASSQRQGVRETQYF. Using reference TRBV5-6 and TRBJ2-5 for the parts outside the CDR3, the full variable domain is DAGVTQSPTHLIKTRGQQVTLRCSPKSGHDTVSWYQQALGQGPQFIFQYYEEEERQRGNFPDRFSGHQFPNYSSELNVNALLLGDSALYLCASSQRQGVRETQYFGPGTRLLVL.

CDR3 sequence (DNA): TGTGCCAGCAGTTTTGGAGCCACTGAAGCTTTCTTT. Protein product: CASSFGATEAFF. The rearrangement links TRBV27 to TRBJ1-1; no firm D call. V shed 3 bases and J shed 4 bases, with 6 bases lying between them. The CDR3 runs to 12 residues. Looked up from germline, CDR1 is MNHEY and CDR2 is SMNVEV (reference sequence).

This clone was counted ten times or more. Distinct nucleotide sequences in the sample also encode this CDR3. The chain couples TRBV5-6 to TRBJ2-3; D gene uncertain. The germline V gene encodes CDR1 SGHDT and CDR2 YYEEEE. Trimming left V 0 bases short and J 1 base short, with 9 bases between. The length of the CDR3 is 15 residues. This CDR3 is CASSLAGLGTDTQYF. The CDR3 DNA reads as TGTGCCAGCAGCTTGGCCGGGCTGGGCACAGATACGCAGTATTTT.